These 21 T cell receptor beta chains came from one sample sequenced in a study of cytomegalovirus exposure and HLA in healthy donors. Primers for the PCR totalled 60 Vbeta and 13 Jbeta. Here immunoSEQ multiplex PCR was the method, and the copy in TCRdb shows in-frame clones only, minus some. This listing includes 60,000 to 80,000 clones. The material sequenced was PBMCs. The receptor set was obtained from a man in his forties in good health and CMV-seronegative.

J is TRBJ1-2 and V is TRBV5-1, with D perhaps matching TRBD1 (5 bases). Germline CDR1 reads SGHRS; CDR2 reads YFSETQ. This CDR3 has 15 amino acids. Trimming took off 0 bases at V and 5 bases at J, with 14 bases between the two ends. Written as DNA, the CDR3 is TGCGCCAGCAGCTTGGAGTTTAGACAGCTATATGGCTACACCTTC. Residues: CASSLEFRQLYGYTF.

The rearrangement links TRBV20-1 to TRBJ1-5; no reliable D call. The CDR3 has 11 residues. Trimming stripped 4 bases from V and 11 bases from J, with 12 bases between. Germline V CDR1 and CDR2: DFQATT, SNEGSKA (reference sequence). The CDR3 coding sequence is TGCAGTGCTAACTCTGGCAGGTCCCAGCATTTT. It encodes CSANSGRSQHF.

The genes are TRBV6-1 and TRBJ1-1; D unresolved. Germline values: CDR1 MNHNS, CDR2 SASEGT. The length of the CDR3 is 15 residues. The germline V and J ends were trimmed by 1 base and 4 bases, with 13 bases remaining between them. The CDR3 sequence: CASSEVFRVTTEAFF. The CDR3 DNA follows: TGTGCCAGCAGTGAAGTATTCCGGGTGACCACTGAAGCTTTCTTT.

About this clone: One end of the junction is discordant with germline, which a read error may explain. CDR3 sequence: CASSQDLNRAYGQYF. CDR3 DNA sequence: TGCGCCAGCAGCCAAGATCTCAACAGAGCCTACGGGCAGTACTTC. J is TRBJ2-7 and V is TRBV4-3, with D uncertain. The CDR3 consists of 15 residues. Per the germline V gene, CDR1 is LGHNA and CDR2 is YSLEER.

The chain has TRBV29-1 and TRBJ2-5, with 11 bases fitting TRBD2. CDR1 and CDR2 (germline): SQVTM, ANQGSEA. This CDR3 is 14 amino acids long. V dropped 4 bases and J dropped 4; count of bases not matched to a gene: 5. The CDR3 DNA reads as TGCAGCGTTGTTACTAGCGGGAGAGGAGAGACCCAGTACTTC. Protein: CSVVTSGRGETQYF.

V usage is TRBV7-9 and J usage is TRBJ1-1, with TRBD1 identical over 12 bases. Germline CDR1 and CDR2: SEHNR and FQNEAQ (reference sequence). This CDR3 spans 16 amino acids. With 11 bases clipped from V and 3 bases from J, the junction kept 13 bases outside the gene matches. CDR3: CAGSPGTGGIDTEAFF. The CDR3 DNA sequence: TGTGCCGGCTCGCCAGGGACAGGGGGCATCGACACTGAAGCTTTCTTT.

The V call is TRBV19, the J call TRBJ1-5, with TRBD1 as a possible D gene (6 bases). Germline CDR1 is LNHDA and CDR2 is SQIVND (reference sequence). With 4 bases removed from V and 0 bases from J, the gap between germline ends came to 10 bases. This CDR3 is 15 amino acids long. The CDR3 region has the DNA TGTGCCAGTAGTAGGACAGAGTTTAGCAATCAGCCCCAGCATTTT. Translated, it gives CASSRTEFSNQPQHF.

For this clone: This CDR3 is also generated by other DNA sequences in the sample. The chain uses TRBV7-9 and TRBJ2-7, with 9 bases that match TRBD2. Germline CDR1 reads SEHNR; CDR2 reads FQNEAQ (reference sequence). V shed 5 bases and J 3 bases; nucleotides not matched to a gene: 8. There are 15 residues in the CDR3. CDR3: CASSPPGLAFYEQYF. The CDR3 bases are TGTGCCAGCAGCCCCCCCGGACTAGCGTTCTACGAGCAGTACTTC.

This chain links TRBV19 with TRBJ1-6, with D possibly matching TRBD1 (6 bases). The CDR3 covers 14 residues. Trimming removed 0 bases at V and 9 bases at J, with 9 bases between. In germline, CDR1 is LNHDA, CDR2 SQIVND (reference sequence). In DNA form, the CDR3 reads TGTGCCAGTAGTATAGATACAGGGAGTTCACCCCTCCACTTT. Its protein product is CASSIDTGSSPLHF.

The chain carries TRBV28 and TRBJ1-5, with a weak D call TRBD1 (5 bases). This CDR3 is built from 13 residues. CDR1 and CDR2 from the germline V gene are MDHEN and SYDVKM. With 7 bases removed from V and 7 bases from J, the gap between germline ends came to 14 bases. The CDR3 loop reads CASTNYRGQPQHF. The CDR3 region has the DNA TGTGCCAGCACCAACTATCGGGGGCAGCCCCAGCATTTT. Supplemented by reference TRBV28 and TRBJ1-5, the full variable domain reads DVKVTQSSRYLVKRTGEKVFLECVQDMDHENMFWYRQDPGLGLRLIYFSYDVKMKEKGDIPEGYSVSREKKERFSLILESASTNQTSMYLCASTNYRGQPQHFGDGTRLSIL.

The chain recombines TRBV5-1 with TRBJ2-5, with 7 bases lining up with TRBD2. Germline V gene lookup returns CDR1 SGHRS and CDR2 YFSETQ. This CDR3 comprises 17 residues. The junction had 14 bases not matched to a gene; V was cut back by 4 bases and J by 2 bases. The CDR3 here is CASSLLTSAGGQETQYF. In DNA form, the CDR3 reads TGCGCCAGCAGCCTGTTAACTAGCGCAGGTGGTCAAGAGACCCAGTACTTC. Based on the CDR3 plus reference TRBV5-1 and TRBJ2-5, the full variable domain is KAGVTQTPRYLIKTRGQQVTLSCSPISGHRSVSWYQQTPGQGLQFLFEYFSETQRNKGNFPGRFSGRQFSNSRSEMNVSTLELGDSALYLCASSLLTSAGGQETQYFGPGTRLLVL.

Of note for this clone: Other nucleotide sequences from this sample produce the same CDR3. The chain couples TRBV7-9 to TRBJ1-3; D is undetermined. The germline V and J ends were trimmed by 1 base and 1 base, with 5 bases remaining between them. The CDR3 has 14 residues. Germline V gives CDR1 SEHNR, CDR2 FQNEAQ (reference sequence). The CDR3 loop reads CASSLDRSGNTIYF. CDR3 bases: TGTGCCAGCAGCTTAGACAGATCTGGAAACACCATATATTTT.

The genes are TRBV7-2 and TRBJ2-5; 15 positions match TRBD2. V trimming: 2 bases; J trimming: 9 bases; junction bases outside the gene matches: 4. Germline-derived CDR1 and CDR2 are SGHTA and FQGNSA. The CDR3 totals 15 residues. CDR3 in DNA: TGTGCCAGCAGCTTAAGGACTAGCGGGGGGGAGGCCCAGTACTTC. Encoded protein: CASSLRTSGGEAQYF.

The chain is built from TRBV10-3 and TRBJ2-3, with D possibly matching TRBD1 (6 bases). The germline CDR1 and CDR2 sequences are ENHRY and SYGVKD. This CDR3 has 15 amino acids. Trimming stripped 5 bases from V and 2 bases from J, with 14 bases between. CDR3 residues: CAISMRQAPTDTQYF. CDR3 nucleotide sequence: TGTGCCATCAGTATGAGACAGGCCCCCACAGATACGCAGTATTTT.

This chain uses TRBV7-2 with TRBJ2-5, with 11 bases that match TRBD2. The trim removed 8 bases at V and 5 bases at J, leaving 10 bases unmatched. The CDR3 has 15 amino acids. Germline CDR1 is SGHTA and CDR2 is FQGNSA. The chain's CDR3 is CASSISSGRFETQYF. The CDR3 DNA follows: TGTGCCAGCTCCATCTCTAGCGGGAGGTTCGAGACCCAGTACTTC.

This rearrangement joins TRBV7-9 to TRBJ1-2; tentatively, D is TRBD1 (5 bases). This CDR3 contains 13 residues. CDR1 and CDR2 (germline): SEHNR, FQNEAQ (reference sequence). The V end lost 5 bases, the J end lost 4 bases, and 11 bases lay between the germline ends. The CDR3 DNA reads TGTGCCAGCAGCGCTGACAGATCCTATGGCTACACCTTC. Encoded protein: CASSADRSYGYTF.

The J gene is TRBJ1-1, the V gene TRBV29-1, with 7 bases aligning to TRBD1. From germline, CDR1 is SQVTM and CDR2 ANQGSEA. Germline trimming cut 1 base from V and 10 bases from J; bases unmatched to any gene: 6. The CDR3 consists of 12 residues. This chain's CDR3 is CSVEGQGVGAFF. The DNA of the CDR3 is TGCAGCGTTGAAGGCCAGGGGGTGGGAGCTTTCTTT.

The V and J genes are TRBV6-8 and TRBJ2-1, with TRBD2 matching 9 bases. The CDR3 has 13 residues. Losses at the gene ends were 6 bases for V and 8 bases for J; bases not matched to a gene: 5. Germline V gives CDR1 MNHGY, CDR2 SAAAGT. The CDR3 here is CASSLLAGYEQFF. Written as DNA, the CDR3 is TGTGCCAGCAGCCTTCTAGCGGGATATGAGCAGTTCTTC.

This sequence joins TRBV9 and TRBJ2-2; D is perhaps TRBD1 (6 bases). Trimming removed 6 bases from V and 1 base from J, with 13 bases in between. Per the germline V gene, CDR1 is SGDLS and CDR2 is YYNGEE. This CDR3 region has 15 residues. CDR3 DNA: TGTGCCAGCAAAAGGGAACAGGGGAACACCGGGGAGCTGTTTTTT. This sequence encodes CASKREQGNTGELFF.

The chain employs TRBV6-1 and TRBJ1-5; D might be TRBD1 (6 bases). CDR1 and CDR2 from the germline V gene are MNHNS and SASEGT. The ends were cut back, 1 base at V and 4 bases at J, with 8 bases in the middle. CDR3 length equals 14 residues. CDR3 region: CASSEGTENQPQHF. CDR3 sequence (DNA): TGTGCCAGCAGTGAAGGGACAGAGAATCAGCCCCAGCATTTT.

This chain connects TRBV6-5 to TRBJ2-7; D may be TRBD2 (6 bases). V was trimmed by 4 bases and J by 0 bases, leaving 10 bases between them. CDR1 is MNHEY and CDR2 is SVGAGI in the germline V gene. This CDR3 has 14 amino acids. CDR3 amino acids: CASSFLGGSYEQYF. CDR3 nucleotides: TGTGCCAGCAGTTTCCTGGGAGGCTCCTACGAGCAGTACTTC.